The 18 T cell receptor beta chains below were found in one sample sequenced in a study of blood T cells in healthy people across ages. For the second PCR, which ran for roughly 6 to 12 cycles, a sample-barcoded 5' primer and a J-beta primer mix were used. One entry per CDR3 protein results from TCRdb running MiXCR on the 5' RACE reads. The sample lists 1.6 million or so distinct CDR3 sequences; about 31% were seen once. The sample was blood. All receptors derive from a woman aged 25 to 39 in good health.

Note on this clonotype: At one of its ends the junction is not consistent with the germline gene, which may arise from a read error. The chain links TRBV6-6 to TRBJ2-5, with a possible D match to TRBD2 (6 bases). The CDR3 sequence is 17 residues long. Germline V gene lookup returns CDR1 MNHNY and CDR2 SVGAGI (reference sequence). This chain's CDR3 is CASSYLSPAGSRETLYF. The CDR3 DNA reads TGTGCCAGCAGTTACTTAAGCCCCGCGGGGAGTAGGGAGACCCTGTACTTC.

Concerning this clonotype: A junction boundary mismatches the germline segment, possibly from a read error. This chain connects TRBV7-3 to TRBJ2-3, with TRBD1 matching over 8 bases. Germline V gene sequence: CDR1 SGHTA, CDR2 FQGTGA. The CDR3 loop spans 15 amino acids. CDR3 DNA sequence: TGTGTCAGCAGCTTAAGTCAGGGGGCCTTAGATACGCAGTATTTT. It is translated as CVSSLSQGALDTQYF. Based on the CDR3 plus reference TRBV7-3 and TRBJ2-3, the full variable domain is GAGVSQTPSNKVTEKGKYVELRCDPISGHTALYWYRQSLGQGPEFLIYFQGTGAADDSGLPNDRFFAVRPEGSVSTLKIQRTERGDSAVYLCVSSLSQGALDTQYFGPGTRLTVL.

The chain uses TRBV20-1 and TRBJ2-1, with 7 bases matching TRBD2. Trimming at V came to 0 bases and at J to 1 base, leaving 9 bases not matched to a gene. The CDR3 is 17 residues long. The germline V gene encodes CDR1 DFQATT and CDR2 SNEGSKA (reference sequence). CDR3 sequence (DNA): TGCAGTGCTAGAGATTGGATTGGCGGGAGATCCTACAATGAGCAGTTCTTC. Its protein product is CSARDWIGGRSYNEQFF.

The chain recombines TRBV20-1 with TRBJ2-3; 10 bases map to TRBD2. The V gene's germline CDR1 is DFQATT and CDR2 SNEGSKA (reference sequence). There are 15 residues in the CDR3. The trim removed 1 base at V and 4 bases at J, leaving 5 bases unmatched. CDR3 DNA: TGCAGTGCTAGAGTCAGCGGGGGGGCCCCAGATACGCAGTATTTT. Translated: CSARVSGGAPDTQYF.

The CDR3 DNA reads as TGTGCCAGTAGTGGGCGGACAGGGTCCTACCCCTACAACCATGGCTACACCTTC. Translated, it gives CASSGRTGSYPYNHGYTF. This chain connects TRBV19 to TRBJ1-2; 8 nucleotides align to TRBD1. Per germline, CDR1 LNHDA and CDR2 SQIVND (reference sequence). V was pared by 5 bases and J by 6 bases, with 20 bases of the junction left unmatched. The length of the CDR3 is 18 residues.

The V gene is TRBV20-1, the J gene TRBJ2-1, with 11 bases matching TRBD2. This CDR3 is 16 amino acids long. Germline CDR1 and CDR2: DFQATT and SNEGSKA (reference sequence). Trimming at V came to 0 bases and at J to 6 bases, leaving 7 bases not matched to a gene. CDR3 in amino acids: CSARENSGGAPNEQFF. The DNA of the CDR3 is TGCAGTGCTAGAGAAAATAGCGGGGGGGCTCCCAATGAGCAGTTCTTC.

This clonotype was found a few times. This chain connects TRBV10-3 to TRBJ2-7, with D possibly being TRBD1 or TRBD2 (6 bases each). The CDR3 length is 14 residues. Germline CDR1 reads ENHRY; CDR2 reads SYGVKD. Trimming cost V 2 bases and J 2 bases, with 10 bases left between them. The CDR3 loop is CAISEGGGTYEQYF. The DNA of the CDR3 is TGTGCCATCAGTGAGGGAGGGGGGACCTACGAGCAGTACTTC.

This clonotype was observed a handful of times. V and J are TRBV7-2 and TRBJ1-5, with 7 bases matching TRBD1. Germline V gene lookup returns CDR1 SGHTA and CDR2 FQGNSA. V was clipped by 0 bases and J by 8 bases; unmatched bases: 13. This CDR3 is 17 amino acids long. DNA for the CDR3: TGTGCCAGCAGCTTAGCGACAGGGCTTTCCCCCTGGGAGCCCCAGCATTTT. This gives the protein CASSLATGLSPWEPQHF.

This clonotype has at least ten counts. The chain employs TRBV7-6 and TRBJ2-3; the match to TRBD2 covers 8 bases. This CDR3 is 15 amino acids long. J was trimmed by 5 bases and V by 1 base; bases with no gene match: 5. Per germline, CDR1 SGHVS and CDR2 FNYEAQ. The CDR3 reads CASSLGAGGGDTQYF. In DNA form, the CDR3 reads TGTGCCAGCAGCTTAGGGGCGGGAGGCGGAGATACGCAGTATTTT. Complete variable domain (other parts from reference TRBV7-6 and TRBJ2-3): GAGVSQSPRYKVTKRGQDVALRCDPISGHVSLYWYRQALGQGPEFLTYFNYEAQQDKSGLPNDRFSAERPEGSISTLTIQRTEQRDSAMYRCASSLGAGGGDTQYFGPGTRLTVL.

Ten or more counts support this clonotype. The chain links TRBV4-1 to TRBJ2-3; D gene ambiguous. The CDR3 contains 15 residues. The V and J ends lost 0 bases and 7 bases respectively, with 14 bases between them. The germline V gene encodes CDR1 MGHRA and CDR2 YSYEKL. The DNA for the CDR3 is TGCGCCAGCAGCCAAGACTCCCCGTCTGTTTATACGCAGTATTTT. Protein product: CASSQDSPSVYTQYF.

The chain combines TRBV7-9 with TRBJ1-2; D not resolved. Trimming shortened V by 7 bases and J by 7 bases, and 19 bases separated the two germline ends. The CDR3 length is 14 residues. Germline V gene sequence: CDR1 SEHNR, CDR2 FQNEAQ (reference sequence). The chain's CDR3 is CASTLRLTSSGYTF. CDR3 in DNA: TGTGCCAGCACCCTTCGATTAACATCCTCTGGCTACACCTTC.

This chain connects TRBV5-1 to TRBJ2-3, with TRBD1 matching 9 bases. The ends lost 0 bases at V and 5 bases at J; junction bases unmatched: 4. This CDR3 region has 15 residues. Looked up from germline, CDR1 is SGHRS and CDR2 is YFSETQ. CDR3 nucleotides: TGCGCCAGCAGCTTGGGACAGGGGGTTGGAGATACGCAGTATTTT. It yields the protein CASSLGQGVGDTQYF.

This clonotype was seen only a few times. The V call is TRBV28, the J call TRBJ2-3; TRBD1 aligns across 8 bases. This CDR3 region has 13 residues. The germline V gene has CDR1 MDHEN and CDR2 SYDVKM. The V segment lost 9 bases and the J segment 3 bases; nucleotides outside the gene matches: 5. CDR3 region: CASQGAGTDTQYF. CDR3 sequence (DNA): TGTGCCAGTCAGGGGGCCGGGACAGATACGCAGTATTTT.

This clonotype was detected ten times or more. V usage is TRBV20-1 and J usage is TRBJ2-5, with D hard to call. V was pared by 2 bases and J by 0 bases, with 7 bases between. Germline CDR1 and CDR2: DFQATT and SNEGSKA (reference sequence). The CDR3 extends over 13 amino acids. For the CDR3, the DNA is TGCAGTGCTAGATTGGAGAACCAAGAGACCCAGTACTTC. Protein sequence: CSARLENQETQYF.

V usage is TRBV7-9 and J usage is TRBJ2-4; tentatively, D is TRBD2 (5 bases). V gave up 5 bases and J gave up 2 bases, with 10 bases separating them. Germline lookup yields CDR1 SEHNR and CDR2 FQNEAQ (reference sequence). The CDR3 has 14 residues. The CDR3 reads CASSDRDPKNIQYF. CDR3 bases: TGTGCCAGCAGCGACCGGGATCCCAAAAACATTCAGTACTTC.

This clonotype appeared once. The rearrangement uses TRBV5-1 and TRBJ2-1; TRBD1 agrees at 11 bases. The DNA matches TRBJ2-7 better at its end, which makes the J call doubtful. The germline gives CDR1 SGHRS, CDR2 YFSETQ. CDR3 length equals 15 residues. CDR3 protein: CASLRTGGSYNEQYF. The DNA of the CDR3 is TGCGCCAGTCTCCGGACAGGGGGCTCCTACAATGAGCAGTACTTC.

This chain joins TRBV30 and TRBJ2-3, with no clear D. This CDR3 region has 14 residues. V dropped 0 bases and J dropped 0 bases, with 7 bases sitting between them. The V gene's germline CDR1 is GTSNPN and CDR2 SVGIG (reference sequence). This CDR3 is CAWSVRFSTDTQYF. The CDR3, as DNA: TGTGCCTGGAGTGTACGATTTAGCACAGATACGCAGTATTTT.

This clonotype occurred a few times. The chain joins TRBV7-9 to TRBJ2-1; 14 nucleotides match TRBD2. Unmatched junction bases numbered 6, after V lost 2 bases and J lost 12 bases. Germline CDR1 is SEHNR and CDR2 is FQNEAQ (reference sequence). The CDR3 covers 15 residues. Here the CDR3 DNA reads TGTGCCAGCAGCTTAAATCGACTAGCGGGAGGGTGGCAGTTCTTC. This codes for CASSLNRLAGGWQFF. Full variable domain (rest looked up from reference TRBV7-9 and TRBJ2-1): DTGVSQNPRHKITKRGQNVTFRCDPISEHNRLYWYRQTLGQGPEFLTYFQNEAQLEKSRLLSDRFSAERPKGSFSTLEIQRTEQGDSAMYLCASSLNRLAGGWQFFGPGTRLTVL.